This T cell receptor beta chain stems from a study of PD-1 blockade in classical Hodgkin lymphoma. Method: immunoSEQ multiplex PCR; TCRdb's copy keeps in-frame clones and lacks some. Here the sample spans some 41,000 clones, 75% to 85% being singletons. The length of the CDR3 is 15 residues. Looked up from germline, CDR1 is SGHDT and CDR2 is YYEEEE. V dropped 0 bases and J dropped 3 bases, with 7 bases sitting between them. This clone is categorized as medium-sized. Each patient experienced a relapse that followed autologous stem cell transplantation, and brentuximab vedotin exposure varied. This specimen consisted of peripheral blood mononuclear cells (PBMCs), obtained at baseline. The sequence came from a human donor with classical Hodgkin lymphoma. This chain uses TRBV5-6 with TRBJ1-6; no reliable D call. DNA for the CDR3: TGTGCCAGCAGCTTGGGGGTCCACTATAATTCACCCCTCCACTTT. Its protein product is CASSLGVHYNSPLHF.